A single sample gave rise to the 18 T cell receptor beta chains below, sequenced in a study of blood T cell repertoires in COVID-19 (dated by TCRdb to 2018 to 2020). The library was obtained by the immunoSEQ multiplex PCR assay. Held by TCRdb, this immuneACCESS table contains in-frame sequences only and omits some clones. Under half of the omission traces to an unresolved V gene where checked; the cause of the rest is unknown. The sample records nearly 200,000 clones, around four fifths of which are singletons. The ten largest clones add up to approximately 0.9% of the sample. The specimen sequenced was peripheral blood. The receptors shown here come from a man in his fifties or sixties with COVID-19, enrolled during active disease.

This chain joins TRBV7-9 and TRBJ1-2; 7 bases fit TRBD1. The length of the CDR3 is 14 residues. Trimming cost V 3 bases and J 8 bases; bases outside gene matches: 9. CDR1 is SEHNR, CDR2 FQNEAQ, per germline (reference sequence). For the CDR3, the DNA is TGTGCCAGCAGCTTTTCTCGGACAGGAGGAGGCTACACCTTC. Residues: CASSFSRTGGGYTF.

This chain joins TRBV7-2 and TRBJ2-1; 9 bases are a match to TRBD2. V shed 1 base and J 16 bases; nucleotides not matched to a gene: 8. This CDR3 spans 13 amino acids. Germline CDR1 SGHTA, CDR2 FQGNSA. CDR3 protein: CASSLGGSGSSFF. The CDR3 DNA sequence: TGTGCCAGCAGCTTAGGTGGTAGCGGGAGTTCATTCTTC.

The CDR3 DNA reads TGTGCCAGCAGCCAGCCGACAGGGGTGAACACTGAAGCTTTCTTT. Amino acid sequence: CASSQPTGVNTEAFF. V and J are TRBV7-2 and TRBJ1-1, with TRBD1 identical over 8 bases. From germline, CDR1 is SGHTA and CDR2 FQGNSA. This CDR3 has 15 amino acids. V shed 5 bases and J 0 bases; nucleotides not matched to a gene: 5.

The V and J genes are TRBV11-2 and TRBJ1-3; D gene ambiguous. The CDR3 sequence is 15 residues long. CDR1 SGHAT and CDR2 FQNNGV come from the germline V gene. Between the trimmed V and J ends, which lost 2 bases and 1 base, there was a span of 9 bases. CDR3: CASSLRGLSGNTIYF. Here the CDR3 DNA reads TGTGCCAGCAGCTTAAGAGGACTTTCTGGAAACACCATATATTTT. The full variable domain, completed using reference TRBV11-2 and TRBJ1-3, is EAGVAQSPRYKIIEKRQSVAFWCNPISGHATLYWYQQILGQGPKLLIQFQNNGVVDDSQLPKDRFSAERLKGVDSTLKIQPAKLEDSAVYLCASSLRGLSGNTIYFGEGSWLTVV.

CDR3: CASSLGGTGVGSNQPQHF. CDR3 nucleotides: TGTGCCAGCAGCCTTGGGGGGACAGGGGTGGGGAGCAATCAGCCCCAGCATTTT. The rearrangement links TRBV28 to TRBJ1-5; 10 bases fit TRBD1. The CDR3 contains 18 residues. J lost 1 base, V lost 6 bases, and 12 bases had no gene match. Germline CDR1 reads MDHEN; CDR2 reads SYDVKM.

This clone was counted only a few times. The chain carries TRBV6-2 or TRBV6-3 and TRBJ1-4, with 8 bases identical to TRBD1. The CDR3 consists of 14 residues. Germline V lookup: CDR1 MNHEY, CDR2 SVGEGT. V shed 2 bases, J shed 7 bases, and the junction held 3 bases outside the gene matches. CDR3 in DNA: TGTGCCAGCAGTTACGACAGGGGAGCTGAAAAACTGTTTTTT. It yields the protein CASSYDRGAEKLFF.

The J gene is TRBJ1-1, the V gene TRBV7-6; TRBD1 is a possible D gene (5 bases). The germline V gene encodes CDR1 SGHVS and CDR2 FNYEAQ. V was trimmed by 5 bases and J by 5 bases, leaving 18 bases between them. CDR3 length: 15 residues. CDR3 bases: TGTGCCAGCAGCCCTGTTGGGGGAGGAGGAACTGAAGCTTTCTTT. This translates into CASSPVGGGGTEAFF.

The chain combines TRBV27 with TRBJ2-1; 8 bases line up with TRBD2. The J segment lost 0 bases and the V segment lost 6 bases, leaving 7 bases of the junction unmatched. CDR3 length equals 16 residues. Per germline, CDR1 MNHEY and CDR2 SMNVEV (reference sequence). The CDR3 bases are TGTGCCAGCAGCCGACAAAGCGGGAGCTCCTACAATGAGCAGTTCTTC. It translates to CASSRQSGSSYNEQFF.

This clone turned up a few times. This rearrangement joins TRBV4-3 to TRBJ1-1; 9 nucleotides agree with TRBD1. The CDR3 runs 15 residues. The germline V gene encodes CDR1 LGHNA and CDR2 YSLEER. With V trimmed by 1 base and J by 6 bases, 6 bases remained unmatched. The DNA for the CDR3 is TGCGCCAGCAGCCAAGTAACAGGGGGCTACGCTGAAGCTTTCTTT. It specifies CASSQVTGGYAEAFF.

The chain has TRBV15 and TRBJ1-3; unclear D gene. Looked up from germline, CDR1 is LNHNV and CDR2 is YYDKDF (reference sequence). V shed 8 bases and J shed 0 bases, with 14 bases lying between them. The CDR3 has 15 residues. CDR3 nucleotides: TGTGCCACCTCCACGGGAGGATTCTCTGGAAACACCATATATTTT. It is translated as CATSTGGFSGNTIYF.

This clone was found a few times. The chain links TRBV19 to TRBJ1-1, with D hard to call. CDR1 is LNHDA, CDR2 SQIVND, per germline (reference sequence). The CDR3 is 16 residues long. V was cut by 7 bases and J by 0 bases, with 18 bases left in between. CDR3 bases: TGTGCCAGTAACATTCGACGCACAGCCGTGAACACTGAAGCTTTCTTT. Residues: CASNIRRTAVNTEAFF.

The CDR3 region has the DNA TGCGCCAGCAGCTTGTCCGGACAGAGGAGCGGCTACACCTTC. Its protein product is CASSLSGQRSGYTF. The genes are TRBV5-1 and TRBJ1-2; D may be TRBD1 (6 bases). Trimming took off 1 base at V and 8 bases at J, with 15 bases between the two ends. Germline V lookup: CDR1 SGHRS, CDR2 YFSETQ. This CDR3 region has 14 residues.

The chain joins TRBV5-5 to TRBJ2-6; D not certain. Trimming removed 0 bases at V and 2 bases at J, with 12 bases between. CDR1 is SGHKS, CDR2 YYEKEE, per germline (reference sequence). CDR3 length: 17 residues. For the CDR3, the DNA is TGTGCCAGCAGCTTGGTCCCAGGTATTACTGGGGCCAACGTCCTGACTTTC. Its protein is CASSLVPGITGANVLTF.

The chain combines TRBV6-4 with TRBJ2-3; D might be TRBD1 (6 bases). This CDR3 contains 16 residues. Germline assignment: CDR1 MRHNA and CDR2 SNTAGT. Trimming left V 0 bases short and J 4 bases short, with 14 bases between. The CDR3 loop is CASSDSAGGRADTQYF. CDR3 DNA sequence: TGTGCCAGCAGTGACTCTGCTGGGGGCCGGGCAGATACGCAGTATTTT.

The chain employs TRBV5-1 and TRBJ2-2; 8 positions agree with TRBD2. CDR1 is SGHRS and CDR2 is YFSETQ in the germline V gene. This CDR3 is built from 16 residues. The V gene end was trimmed by 4 bases and the J gene end by 5 bases; junction bases not matched to a gene: 10. The CDR3 sequence: CASSPAGGQRTGELFF. The CDR3, as DNA: TGCGCCAGCAGCCCCGCGGGGGGCCAAAGGACCGGGGAGCTGTTTTTT.

CDR3 sequence: CASSFMGGGTDTQYF. CDR3 bases: TGTGCCAGCAGTTTTATGGGTGGGGGGACAGATACGCAGTATTTT. The chain links TRBV2 to TRBJ2-3, with TRBD2 as a possible D gene (6 bases). There are 15 residues in the CDR3. V was pared by 5 bases and J by 3 bases, with 15 bases between. CDR1 and CDR2 from the germline V gene are SNHLY and FYNNEI.

This chain joins TRBV5-1 and TRBJ2-5, with 7 bases fitting TRBD1. The germline V gene encodes CDR1 SGHRS and CDR2 YFSETQ. The CDR3 has 14 residues. J was trimmed by 4 bases and V by 4 bases; bases with no gene match: 7. The CDR3: CASSVGTAGETQYF. CDR3 bases: TGCGCCAGCAGCGTGGGGACAGCCGGAGAGACCCAGTACTTC.

The rearrangement uses TRBV19 and TRBJ2-5; 13 bases agree with TRBD2. Germline assignment: CDR1 LNHDA and CDR2 SQIVND (reference sequence). The CDR3 runs 17 residues. The junction had 8 bases not matched to a gene; V was cut back by 3 bases and J by 4 bases. The CDR3 is CASSMGGGLAGPETQYF. The CDR3 DNA sequence: TGTGCCAGTAGTATGGGGGGGGGACTAGCGGGACCAGAGACCCAGTACTTC. Complete variable domain (other parts from reference TRBV19 and TRBJ2-5): DGGITQSPKYLFRKEGQNVTLSCEQNLNHDAMYWYRQDPGQGLRLIYYSQIVNDFQKGDIAEGYSVSREKKESFPLTVTSAQKNPTAFYLCASSMGGGLAGPETQYFGPGTRLLVL.